This T cell receptor (beta chain) emerged from a study of cytomegalovirus exposure and HLA in healthy donors. Points from the study as a whole: Previously analyzed data showed that most TCR beta V segments were productive at a frequency of about 87% or about 30%.

The PCR ran on 60 Vbeta and 13 Jbeta primers. Data came from immunoSEQ multiplex PCR; TCRdb stores just in-frame clones and leaves some out. The repertoire holds 100,000 or so clones, over 80% seen once, with 6.9% in the top ten. CDR3 size: 17 residues. Germline CDR1 SGHRS, CDR2 YFSETQ. The V and J ends lost 3 bases and 0 bases, in that order; junction bases with no gene match: 3. With respect to this clone: Its specificity is not known.

Input material: PBMCs. The receptor's source is a man aged 25 to 40 in good health and CMV-seropositive. V gene TRBV5-1 combines with J gene TRBJ2-5; 15 positions agree with TRBD2. The DNA of the CDR3 is TGCGCCAGCAGCTCGGGACTAGCGGGGGGAAACCAAGAGACCCAGTACTTC. Its protein product is CASSSGLAGGNQETQYF.